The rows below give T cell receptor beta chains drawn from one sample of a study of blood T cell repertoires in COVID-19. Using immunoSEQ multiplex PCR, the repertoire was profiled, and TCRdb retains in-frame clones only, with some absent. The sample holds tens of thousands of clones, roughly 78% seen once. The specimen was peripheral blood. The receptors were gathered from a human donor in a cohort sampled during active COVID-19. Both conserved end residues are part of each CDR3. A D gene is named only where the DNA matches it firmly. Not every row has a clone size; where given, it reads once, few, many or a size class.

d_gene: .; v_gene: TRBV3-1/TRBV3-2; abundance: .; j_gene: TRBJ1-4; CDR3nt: TGTGCCAGCAGCCAAATGGCAGGGGATCGGAAACTGTTTTTT; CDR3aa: CASSQMAGDRKLFF
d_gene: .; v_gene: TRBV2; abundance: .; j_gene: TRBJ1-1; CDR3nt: TGTGCCAGCCGCAGCCGGGTGACTGAAGCTTTCTTT; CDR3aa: CASRSRVTEAFF
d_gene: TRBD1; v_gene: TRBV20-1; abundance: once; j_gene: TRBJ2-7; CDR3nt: TGCAGTGCAGGACAGGGGTACGAGCAGTACTTC; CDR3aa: CSAGQGYEQYF
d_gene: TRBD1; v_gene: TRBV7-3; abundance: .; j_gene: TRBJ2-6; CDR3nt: TGTGCCAGCAGCTTAGTCCCCGGGACAGGGGGCTCTGGGGCCAACGTCCTGACTTTC; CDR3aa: CASSLVPGTGGSGANVLTF
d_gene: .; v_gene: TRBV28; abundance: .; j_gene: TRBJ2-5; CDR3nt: TGTGCCAGCAGTTGGTCTAGTCCTGAAGAGACCCAGTACTTC; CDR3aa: CASSWSSPEETQYF
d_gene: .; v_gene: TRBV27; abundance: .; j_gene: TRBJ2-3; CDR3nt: TGTGCCAGCAGTCCCCGAGGTTTCACAGATACGCAGTATTTT; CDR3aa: CASSPRGFTDTQYF
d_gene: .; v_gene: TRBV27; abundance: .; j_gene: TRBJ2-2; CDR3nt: TGTGCCAGCGGGAAAAACCCCATAGCGGCGAACACCGGGGAGCTGTTTTTT; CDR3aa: CASGKNPIAANTGELFF
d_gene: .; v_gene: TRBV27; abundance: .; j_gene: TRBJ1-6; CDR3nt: TGTGCCAGCAGTTTATACTCCTGGGACAAGAATTCACCCCTCCACTTT; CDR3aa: CASSLYSWDKNSPLHF
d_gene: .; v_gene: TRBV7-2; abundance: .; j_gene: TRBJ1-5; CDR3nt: TGTGCCAGCAGCCAAAATCTCAGGTTGGCCCAGCATTTT; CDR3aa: CASSQNLRLAQHF
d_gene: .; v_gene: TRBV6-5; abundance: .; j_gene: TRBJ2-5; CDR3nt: TGTGCCAGCAGCGGGAGTGGAGAGACCCAGTACTTC; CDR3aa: CASSGSGETQYF
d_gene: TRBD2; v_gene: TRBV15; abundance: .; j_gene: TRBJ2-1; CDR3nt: TGTGCCACCAGCAGAGAGGGACTAGCGGGTGAGCAGTTCTTC; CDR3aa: CATSREGLAGEQFF
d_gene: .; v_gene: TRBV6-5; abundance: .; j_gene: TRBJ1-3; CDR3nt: TGTGCCAGCTATTCCGGGAACACCATATATTTT; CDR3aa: CASYSGNTIYF
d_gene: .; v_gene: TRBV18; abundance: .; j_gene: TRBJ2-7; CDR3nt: TGTGCCAGCTCACCGTCCATCGGCTACGAGCAGTACTTC; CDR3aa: CASSPSIGYEQYF
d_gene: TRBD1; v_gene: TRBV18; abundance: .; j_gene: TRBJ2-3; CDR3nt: TGTGCCAGCTCACCATGGGACAGAACCACGGATACGCAGTATTTT; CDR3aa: CASSPWDRTTDTQYF
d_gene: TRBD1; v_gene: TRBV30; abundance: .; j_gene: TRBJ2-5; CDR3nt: TGTGCCTGGAGTCCGCAGGGGGCGCGTGATCGAAAAGAGACCCAGTACTTC; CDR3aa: CAWSPQGARDRKETQYF
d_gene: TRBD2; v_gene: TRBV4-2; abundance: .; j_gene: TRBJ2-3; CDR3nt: TGTGCCAGCAGCCAAGCCCCGGGAGGGGGGACCACAGATACGCAGTATTTT; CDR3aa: CASSQAPGGGTTDTQYF
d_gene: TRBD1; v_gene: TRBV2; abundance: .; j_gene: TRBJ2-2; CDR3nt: TGTGCCAGCACCCCAGGACAGGGGAACACCGGGGAGCTGTTTTTT; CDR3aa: CASTPGQGNTGELFF
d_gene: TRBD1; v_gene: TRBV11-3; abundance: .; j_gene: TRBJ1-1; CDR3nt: TGTGCCAGCAGCTTAGGGACAGGGCTGAACACTGAAGCTTTCTTT; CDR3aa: CASSLGTGLNTEAFF
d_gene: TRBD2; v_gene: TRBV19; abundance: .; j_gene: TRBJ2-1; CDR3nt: TGTGCCAGTAGTATTATGTCTAGCGGGGGGGCCGGTGAGCAGTTCTTC; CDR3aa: CASSIMSSGGAGEQFF
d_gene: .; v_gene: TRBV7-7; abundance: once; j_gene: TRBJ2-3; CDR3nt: TGTGCTAGCAGCCAGGCCACAGGGAGGGGCACAGATACGCAGTATTTT; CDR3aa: CASSQATGRGTDTQYF
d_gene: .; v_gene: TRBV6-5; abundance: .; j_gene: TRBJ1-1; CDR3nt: TGTGCCAGCAGTTACGGTCGGGGGAGCACTGAAGCTTTCTTT; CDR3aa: CASSYGRGSTEAFF
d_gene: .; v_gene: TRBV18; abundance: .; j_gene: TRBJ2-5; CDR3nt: TGTGCCAGCTCACCCGGGACTGCGACCTGGGAAACCCAGTACTTC; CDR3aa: CASSPGTATWETQYF
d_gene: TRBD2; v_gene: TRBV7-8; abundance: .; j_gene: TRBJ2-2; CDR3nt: TGTGCCAGCAGCTTAGTGGGACTAGCGGGGGCCGGCTACGGCGGGGAGCTGTTTTTT; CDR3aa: CASSLVGLAGAGYGGELFF
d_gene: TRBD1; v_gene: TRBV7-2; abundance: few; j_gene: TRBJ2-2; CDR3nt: TGTGCCAGCAGCGGTCCGGGACAGGGGTGGACCGGGGAGCTGTTTTTT; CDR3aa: CASSGPGQGWTGELFF
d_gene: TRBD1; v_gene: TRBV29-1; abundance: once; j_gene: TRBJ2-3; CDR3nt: TGCAGCGTTGAAGGGGACAGTAGCACAGATACGCAGTATTTT; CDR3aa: CSVEGDSSTDTQYF
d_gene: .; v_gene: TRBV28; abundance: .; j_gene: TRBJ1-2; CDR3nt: TGTGCCAGCAGCTATTTAGCCAGGGTGATATATGGCTACACCTTC; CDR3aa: CASSYLARVIYGYTF
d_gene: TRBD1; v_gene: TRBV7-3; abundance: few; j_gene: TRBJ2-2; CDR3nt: TGTGCCAGCAGCCCCGGACAGGTCTCTTCCGGGGAGCTGTTTTTT; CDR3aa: CASSPGQVSSGELFF
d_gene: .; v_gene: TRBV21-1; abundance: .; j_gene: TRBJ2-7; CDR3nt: TGTGCCAGCACCCACTATCCTCCGGGGACAGGGGCCTACGAGCAGTACTTC; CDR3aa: CASTHYPPGTGAYEQYF
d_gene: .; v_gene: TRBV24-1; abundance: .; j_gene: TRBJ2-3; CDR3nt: TGTGCCACCAGCGATGACAGATCCCCCACAGATACGCAGTATTTT; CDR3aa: CATSDDRSPTDTQYF
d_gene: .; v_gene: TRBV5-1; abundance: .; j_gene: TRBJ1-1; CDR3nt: TGCGCCAGCAGAGAAGGAGGGGAGTTCACTGAAGCTTTCTTT; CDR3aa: CASREGGEFTEAFF
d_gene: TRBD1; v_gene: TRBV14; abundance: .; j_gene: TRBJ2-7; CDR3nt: TGTGCCAGCAGCCAAGGCCGGGACAGGGACGAGCAGTACTTC; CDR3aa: CASSQGRDRDEQYF
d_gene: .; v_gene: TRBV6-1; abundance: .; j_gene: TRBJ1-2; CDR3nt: TGTGCCAGCAGTGAAGAACAGGGAAGTGGCTACACCTTC; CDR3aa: CASSEEQGSGYTF
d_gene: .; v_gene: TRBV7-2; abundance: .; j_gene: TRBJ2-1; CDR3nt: TGTGCCAGCAGCTTAGGCGGGGGCGGATACAATGAGCAGTTCTTC; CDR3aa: CASSLGGGGYNEQFF
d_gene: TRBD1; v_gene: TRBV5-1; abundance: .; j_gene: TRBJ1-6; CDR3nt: TGCGCCAGCAGGTCTGACAGGGATCGCTCACCCCTCCACTTT; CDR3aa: CASRSDRDRSPLHF
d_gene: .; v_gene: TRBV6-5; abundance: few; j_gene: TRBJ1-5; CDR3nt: TGTGCCAGCGCCAGGGGTGGCAATCAGCCCCAGCATTTT; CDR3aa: CASARGGNQPQHF
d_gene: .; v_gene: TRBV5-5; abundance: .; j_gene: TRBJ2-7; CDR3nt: TGTGCCAGCAGCTTGGAGGAGGGCAGGGCCGAGCAGTACTTC; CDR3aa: CASSLEEGRAEQYF
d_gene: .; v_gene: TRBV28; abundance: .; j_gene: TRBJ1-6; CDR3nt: TGTGCCAGCAGTTTACGGGGATCGGGGAATTCACCCCTCCACTTT; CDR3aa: CASSLRGSGNSPLHF
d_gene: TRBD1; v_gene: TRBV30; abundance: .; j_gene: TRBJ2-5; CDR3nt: TGTGCCTGGAGTCCCCAAACCGGGACAGGGGTCACCCAGTACTTC; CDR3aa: CAWSPQTGTGVTQYF
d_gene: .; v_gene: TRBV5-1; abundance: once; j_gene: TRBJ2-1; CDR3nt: TGCGCCAGCAGCTTGAGAGTGGGGACCGGGGGGCAGTTCTTC; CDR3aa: CASSLRVGTGGQFF
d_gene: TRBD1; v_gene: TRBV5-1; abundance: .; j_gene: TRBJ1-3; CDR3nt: TGCGCCAGCAGCAGTGGACAGGCTTACTCTGGAAACACCATATATTTT; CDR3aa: CASSSGQAYSGNTIYF
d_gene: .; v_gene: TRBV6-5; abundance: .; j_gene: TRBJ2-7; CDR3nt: TGTGCCAGCAGTTACTCGGGCCGAACCTACGAGCAGTACTTC; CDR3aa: CASSYSGRTYEQYF
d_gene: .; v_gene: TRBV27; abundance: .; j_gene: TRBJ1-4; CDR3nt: TGTGCCAGCAGTTCCCGGACAAATGAAAAACTGTTTTTT; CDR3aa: CASSSRTNEKLFF
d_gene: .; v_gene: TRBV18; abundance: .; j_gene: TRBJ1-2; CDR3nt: TGTGCCAGCTCACCACGGGAACCCGGAGGAGGAGGTGGCTACACCTTC; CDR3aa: CASSPREPGGGGGYTF
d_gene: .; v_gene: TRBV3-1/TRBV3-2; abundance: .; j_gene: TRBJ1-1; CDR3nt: TGTGCCAGCAGCCAAGGCGGGGGTTCGAACACTGAAGCTTTCTTT; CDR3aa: CASSQGGGSNTEAFF
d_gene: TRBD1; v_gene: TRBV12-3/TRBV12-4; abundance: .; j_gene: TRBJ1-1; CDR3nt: TGTGCCAGCAGGACAGGGGTCACTGAAGCTTTCTTT; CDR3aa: CASRTGVTEAFF
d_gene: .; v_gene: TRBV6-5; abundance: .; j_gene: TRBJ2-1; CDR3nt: TGTGCCAGCAGAGCCGGGACAAACTCCTACAATGAGCAGTTCTTC; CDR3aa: CASRAGTNSYNEQFF
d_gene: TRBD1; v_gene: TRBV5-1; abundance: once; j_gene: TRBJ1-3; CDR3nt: TGCGCCAGCAGCTACAATCCGGGACAGGGTCGACTCTCTGGAAACACCATATATTTT; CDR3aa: CASSYNPGQGRLSGNTIYF
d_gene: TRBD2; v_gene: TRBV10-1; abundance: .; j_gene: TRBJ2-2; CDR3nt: TGCGCCAGCAGTGAAGCGGGGGGCTACTCAACCGGGGAGCTGTTTTTT; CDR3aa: CASSEAGGYSTGELFF
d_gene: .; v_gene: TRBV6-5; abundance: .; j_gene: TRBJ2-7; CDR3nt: TGTGCCAGCAGTTACGGAGGGGAGTCGTACGAGCAGTACTTC; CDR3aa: CASSYGGESYEQYF
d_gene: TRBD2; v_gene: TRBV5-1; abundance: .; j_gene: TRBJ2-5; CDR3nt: TGCGCCAGCAGCTCCCGCGGGGGACCAAGGGCAACCCAAGAGACCCAGTACTTC; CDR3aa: CASSSRGGPRATQETQYF